This is a list of T cell receptor beta chains from one sample in a study of response to subunit inactivated influenza vaccine. Via MiXCR, TCRdb re-called the RT-PCR reads, giving one row per CDR3 protein. The data hold about 160,000 distinct CDR3 sequences, with about a tenth observed a single time. Material: non-naive T cells sorted from PBMCs, obtained about 40 days after vaccination. The receptors shown here come from a man in his fifties who received an inactivated influenza vaccine. Each CDR3 is given with its conserved first and last residue. A D gene is named only where the DNA matches it firmly. A row's size may be missing; if present it is once, few, many or a size class.

d_gene: .
abundance: few
v_gene: TRBV20-1
j_gene: TRBJ2-1
CDR3nt: TGCAGTGCTAGGCTGGTGGAGACCAATGAGCAGTTCTTC
CDR3aa: CSARLVETNEQFF

d_gene: .
abundance: few
v_gene: TRBV6-1
j_gene: TRBJ2-7
CDR3nt: TGTGCCAGCAGGACCGGACATTCCTCCTACGAGCAGTACTTC
CDR3aa: CASRTGHSSYEQYF

d_gene: TRBD1
abundance: few
v_gene: TRBV12-3/TRBV12-4
j_gene: TRBJ2-1
CDR3nt: TGTGCCACCAGACCGGGACAGGGGTTCAATGAGCAGTTCTTC
CDR3aa: CATRPGQGFNEQFF

d_gene: .
abundance: .
v_gene: TRBV20-1
j_gene: TRBJ2-3
CDR3nt: TGCAGTGCTAGAGATCCAGGCGGCACAGATACGCAGTATTTT
CDR3aa: CSARDPGGTDTQYF

d_gene: .
abundance: .
v_gene: TRBV12-3/TRBV12-4
j_gene: TRBJ1-3
CDR3nt: TGTGCCAGCAGGGGGGACATGGAATTGGCCATATATTTT
CDR3aa: CASRGDMELAIYF

d_gene: TRBD1
abundance: .
v_gene: TRBV11-2
j_gene: TRBJ2-5
CDR3nt: TGTGCCAGCAGCTTTCAGGGGGTGCTAGAGACCCAGTACTTC
CDR3aa: CASSFQGVLETQYF

d_gene: .
abundance: .
v_gene: TRBV7-2
j_gene: TRBJ2-1
CDR3nt: TGTGCCAGCAGCTTGCTAGTATCTGAGCAGTTCTTC
CDR3aa: CASSLLVSEQFF

d_gene: .
abundance: .
v_gene: TRBV4-1
j_gene: TRBJ1-2
CDR3nt: TGCGCCAGCAGCCAAATTTCCCTGCGGGGGGTCGGCTATGGCTACACCTTC
CDR3aa: CASSQISLRGVGYGYTF

d_gene: .
abundance: few
v_gene: TRBV20-1
j_gene: TRBJ1-5
CDR3nt: TGCAGTGCTAGATCTGATATCCGTGGTAGCAATCAGCCCCAGCATTTT
CDR3aa: CSARSDIRGSNQPQHF

d_gene: .
abundance: few
v_gene: TRBV28
j_gene: TRBJ1-6
CDR3nt: TGTGCCAGCAGCCCAAGAACCAGGGAACTGGATAATTCACCCCTCCACTTT
CDR3aa: CASSPRTRELDNSPLHF

d_gene: .
abundance: .
v_gene: TRBV7-3
j_gene: TRBJ1-6
CDR3nt: TGTGCCAGCAGCTTAGCAGGATTAGGGAATTCACCCCTCCACTTT
CDR3aa: CASSLAGLGNSPLHF

d_gene: TRBD2
abundance: many
v_gene: TRBV11-2
j_gene: TRBJ2-5
CDR3nt: TGTGCCAGCAGCATTTCTAGCGGGAGCCAAGAGACCCAGTACTTC
CDR3aa: CASSISSGSQETQYF

d_gene: .
abundance: few
v_gene: TRBV18
j_gene: TRBJ2-7
CDR3nt: TGTGCCAGCTCACCGGTACAGGGAATTAACGAGCAGTACTTC
CDR3aa: CASSPVQGINEQYF

d_gene: TRBD2
abundance: once
v_gene: TRBV4-3
j_gene: TRBJ2-1
CDR3nt: TGCGCCAGCAGCCAAGGCGAGGGGCTAGCGGGAAACGAGCAGTTCTTC
CDR3aa: CASSQGEGLAGNEQFF

d_gene: TRBD1
abundance: .
v_gene: TRBV11-1
j_gene: TRBJ2-3
CDR3nt: TGTGCCAGCAGCTTAGACAGGGGGCAGGATACGCAGTATTTT
CDR3aa: CASSLDRGQDTQYF

d_gene: .
abundance: few
v_gene: TRBV5-8
j_gene: TRBJ2-7
CDR3nt: TGTGCCAGCAGCTTCCCCGGGGTAGGACTACTCCCGGACGAGCAGTACTTC
CDR3aa: CASSFPGVGLLPDEQYF

d_gene: .
abundance: many
v_gene: TRBV6-5
j_gene: TRBJ1-2
CDR3nt: TGTGCCAGCAGTTACTCCGGACCGAGCTATGGCTACACCTTC
CDR3aa: CASSYSGPSYGYTF

d_gene: .
abundance: few
v_gene: TRBV4-3
j_gene: TRBJ2-1
CDR3nt: TGCGCCAGCAGTCCGGGGGGCCATACCTCCTACAATGAGCAGTTCTTC
CDR3aa: CASSPGGHTSYNEQFF

d_gene: TRBD2
abundance: .
v_gene: TRBV12-3/TRBV12-4
j_gene: TRBJ2-3
CDR3nt: TGTGCCAGCAGTTCTCTTAGCGGGGGGGCAGATACGCAGTATTTT
CDR3aa: CASSSLSGGADTQYF

d_gene: TRBD2
abundance: .
v_gene: TRBV5-1
j_gene: TRBJ2-5
CDR3nt: TGCGCCAGCAGCGAAGGGACTAGCAGACAAGAGACCCAGTACTTC
CDR3aa: CASSEGTSRQETQYF

d_gene: .
abundance: few
v_gene: TRBV12-3/TRBV12-4
j_gene: TRBJ2-3
CDR3nt: TGTGCCAGCAGTTTATTCCCTGGCGAGACGTCTCGGGATACGCAGTATTTT
CDR3aa: CASSLFPGETSRDTQYF

d_gene: .
abundance: many
v_gene: TRBV12-3/TRBV12-4
j_gene: TRBJ1-1
CDR3nt: TGTGCCAGCAGCGGTCCGGGAGAAGCTTTCTTT
CDR3aa: CASSGPGEAFF

d_gene: .
abundance: many
v_gene: TRBV5-4
j_gene: TRBJ2-4
CDR3nt: TGTGCCAGCAGCCCAGGACGGACTGAGTACTTC
CDR3aa: CASSPGRTEYF

d_gene: .
abundance: .
v_gene: TRBV20-1
j_gene: TRBJ2-7
CDR3nt: TGCAGTGCTAGAAGACTATCCTACGAGCAGTACTTC
CDR3aa: CSARRLSYEQYF

d_gene: .
abundance: few
v_gene: TRBV11-2
j_gene: TRBJ1-1
CDR3nt: TGTGCCAGCAGCCCCCGGGGCAGCGCTGAAGCTTTCTTT
CDR3aa: CASSPRGSAEAFF

d_gene: .
abundance: .
v_gene: TRBV20-1
j_gene: TRBJ1-4
CDR3nt: TGCAGTGCTAGAGATTTTGGTCAGGGAGATGAAAAACTGTTTTTT
CDR3aa: CSARDFGQGDEKLFF

d_gene: .
abundance: few
v_gene: TRBV20-1
j_gene: TRBJ1-2
CDR3nt: TGCAGTGCTAGGGGTGTTAATGAGGGCTACACCTTC
CDR3aa: CSARGVNEGYTF

d_gene: .
abundance: few
v_gene: TRBV6-1
j_gene: TRBJ1-3
CDR3nt: TGTGCCAGCAGTGACAGGTCCATCTCTGGAAACACCATATATTTT
CDR3aa: CASSDRSISGNTIYF